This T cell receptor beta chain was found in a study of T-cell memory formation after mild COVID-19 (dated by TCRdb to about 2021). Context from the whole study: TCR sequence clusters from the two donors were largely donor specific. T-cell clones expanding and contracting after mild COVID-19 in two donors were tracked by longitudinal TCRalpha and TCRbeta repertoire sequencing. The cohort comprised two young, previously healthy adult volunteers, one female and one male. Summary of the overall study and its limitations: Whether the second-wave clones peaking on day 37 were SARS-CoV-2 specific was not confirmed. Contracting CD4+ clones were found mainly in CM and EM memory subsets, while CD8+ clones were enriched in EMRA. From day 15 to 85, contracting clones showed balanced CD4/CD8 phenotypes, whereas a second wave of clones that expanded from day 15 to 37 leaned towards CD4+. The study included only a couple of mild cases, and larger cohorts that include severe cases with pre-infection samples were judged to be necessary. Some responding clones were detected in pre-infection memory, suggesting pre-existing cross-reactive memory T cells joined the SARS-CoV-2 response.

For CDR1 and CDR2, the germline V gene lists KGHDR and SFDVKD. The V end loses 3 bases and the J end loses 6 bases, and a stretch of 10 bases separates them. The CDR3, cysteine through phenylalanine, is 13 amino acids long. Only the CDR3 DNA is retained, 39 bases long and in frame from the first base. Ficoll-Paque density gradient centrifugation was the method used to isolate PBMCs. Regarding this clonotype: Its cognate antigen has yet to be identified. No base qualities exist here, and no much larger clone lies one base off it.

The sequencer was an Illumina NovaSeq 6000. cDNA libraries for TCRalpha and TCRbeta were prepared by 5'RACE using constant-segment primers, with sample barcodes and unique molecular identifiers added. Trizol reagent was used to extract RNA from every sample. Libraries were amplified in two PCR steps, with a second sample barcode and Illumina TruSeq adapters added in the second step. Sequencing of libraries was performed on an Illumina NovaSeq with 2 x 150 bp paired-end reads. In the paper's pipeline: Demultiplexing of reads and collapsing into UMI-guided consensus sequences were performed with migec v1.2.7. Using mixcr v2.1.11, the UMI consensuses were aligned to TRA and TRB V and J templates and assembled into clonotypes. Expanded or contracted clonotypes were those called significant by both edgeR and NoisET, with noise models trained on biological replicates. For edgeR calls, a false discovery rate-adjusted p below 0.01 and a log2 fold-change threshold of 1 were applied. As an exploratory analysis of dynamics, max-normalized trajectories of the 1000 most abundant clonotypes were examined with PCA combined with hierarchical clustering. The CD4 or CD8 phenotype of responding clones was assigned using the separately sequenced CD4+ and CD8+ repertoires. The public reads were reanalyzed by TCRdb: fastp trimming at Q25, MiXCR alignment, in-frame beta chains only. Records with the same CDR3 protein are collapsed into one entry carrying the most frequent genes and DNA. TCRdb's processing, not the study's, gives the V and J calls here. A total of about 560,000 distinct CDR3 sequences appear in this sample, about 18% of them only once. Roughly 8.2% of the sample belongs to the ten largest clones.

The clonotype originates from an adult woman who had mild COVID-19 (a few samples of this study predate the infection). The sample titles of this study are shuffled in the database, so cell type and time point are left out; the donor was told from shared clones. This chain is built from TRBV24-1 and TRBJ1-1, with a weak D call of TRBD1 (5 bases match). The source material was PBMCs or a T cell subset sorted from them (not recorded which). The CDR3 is CATSDGDFSEAFF. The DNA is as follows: TGTGCCACCAGTGATGGGGACTTTTCTGAAGCTTTCTTT.